This entry lists 27 T cell receptor beta chains sequenced from one sample in a study of beta chain features in type 1 diabetes. Study-wide points: In every one of the four CD4+ subsets, TCRB CDR3s were moderately but significantly shorter in Type 1 diabetes patients.

Expressed TCRB transcripts were sequenced, since all the RNA that had been isolated was reverse transcribed. Generated by immunoSEQ multiplex PCR, the TCRdb table keeps only in-frame clones and is missing some. The sample has more than 550,000 clones, over 12% seen once; the top ten hold 0.035% to 0.045%. Their cognate antigens are unknown. Sample: naive CD4+ T cells from blood. These receptors were collected from a man between 18 and 35 years old with type 1 diabetes.

Only a few counts were recorded for this clone. V usage is TRBV30 and J usage is TRBJ2-7; tentatively, D is TRBD2 (6 bases). This CDR3 is built from 13 residues. V gave up 7 bases and J gave up 7 bases, with 20 bases separating them. Germline lookup yields CDR1 GTSNPN and CDR2 SVGIG (reference sequence). This chain's CDR3 is CAFRSGPNSEQYF. CDR3 sequence (DNA): TGTGCCTTCCGAAGCGGGCCCAATAGTGAGCAGTACTTC.

The gene calls are TRBV5-1 and TRBJ2-5, with a tentative D call TRBD1 (6 bases). The CDR3 runs to 14 residues. V lost 3 bases to trimming and J lost 1 base, with 10 bases between them. The germline CDR1 and CDR2 sequences are SGHRS and YFSETQ. CDR3: CASSSTGVQETQYF. DNA of the CDR3: TGCGCCAGCAGCTCGACAGGAGTCCAAGAGACCCAGTACTTC.

The table lists this clone with a few counts. The chain joins TRBV7-9 to TRBJ2-2; 9 bases fit TRBD1. Germline CDR1 SEHNR, CDR2 FQNEAQ (reference sequence). Trimming took 5 bases from V and 4 from J; bases not matched to a gene: 8. The CDR3 is made up of 16 amino acids. For the CDR3, the DNA is TGTGCCAGCAGCCCCCCCGGGACAGGGAGCACCGGGGAGCTGTTTTTT. It specifies CASSPPGTGSTGELFF.

This rearrangement joins TRBV18 to TRBJ1-2, with a tentative D call TRBD1 (5 bases). The V and J ends lost 6 bases and 8 bases respectively, with 22 bases between them. Germline loops: CDR1 KGHSH, CDR2 LQKENI. The CDR3 is 15 residues long. CDR3 amino acids: CASSHGRQGPGGYTF. DNA of the CDR3: TGTGCCAGCTCCCACGGGAGGCAGGGACCCGGCGGCTACACCTTC.

This clone was counted between two and nine times. This rearrangement joins TRBV2 to TRBJ2-1; D is unclear. V lost 6 bases and J lost 5, with 8 bases in between. The CDR3 consists of 12 residues. Per germline, CDR1 SNHLY and CDR2 FYNNEI. The CDR3 DNA reads TGTGCCAGCAGGACGCTGAACAATGAGCAGTTCTTC. Translating gives CASRTLNNEQFF.

The genes are TRBV6-5 and TRBJ1-1; D perhaps matches TRBD1 (5 bases). V lost 8 bases, J lost 3 bases, and 19 bases lay in between. The CDR3 length is 15 residues. The germline V gene has CDR1 MNHEY and CDR2 SVGAGI. CDR3 in DNA: TGTGCCAGCCGCCTGGACGGCGGGGGATACACTGAAGCTTTCTTT. Encoded protein: CASRLDGGGYTEAFF.

This chain joins TRBV7-9 and TRBJ2-1; D may be TRBD2 (6 bases). This CDR3 is built from 11 residues. Germline V gene sequence: CDR1 SEHNR, CDR2 FQNEAQ (reference sequence). Trimming stripped 7 bases from V and 10 bases from J, with 11 bases between. The CDR3 DNA follows: TGTGCCAGCAATGGGGCGGGAGAGCAGTTCTTC. Encoded protein: CASNGAGEQFF.

J is TRBJ1-2 and V is TRBV14, with a possible D match to TRBD1 (5 bases). The germline V and J ends were trimmed by 4 bases and 5 bases, with 11 bases remaining between them. The CDR3 loop spans 13 amino acids. The germline CDR1 and CDR2 sequences are SGHDN and FVKESK. The CDR3 protein is CASSRGGTYGYTF. The CDR3 DNA follows: TGTGCCAGCAGCCGGGGCGGAACATATGGCTACACCTTC.

The V gene is TRBV5-1, the J gene TRBJ2-7; 8 bases line up with TRBD1. Germline V gene sequence: CDR1 SGHRS, CDR2 YFSETQ. The CDR3 totals 15 residues. V was pared by 7 bases and J by 0 bases, with 9 bases of the junction left unmatched. The CDR3 loop reads CASRSGQVTSYEQYF. Here the CDR3 DNA reads TGCGCCAGCCGGTCGGGACAGGTTACCTCCTACGAGCAGTACTTC.

This rearrangement joins TRBV27 to TRBJ2-3; 7 nucleotides match TRBD2. In germline, CDR1 is MNHEY, CDR2 SMNVEV (reference sequence). V shed 7 bases and J 5 bases; nucleotides not matched to a gene: 9. This CDR3 is 14 amino acids long. This chain's CDR3 is CASMTLARRDTQYF. DNA for the CDR3: TGTGCCAGCATGACACTAGCGAGAAGAGATACGCAGTATTTT.

This sequence joins TRBV4-2 and TRBJ2-1; TRBD2 matches at 11 bases. The CDR3 sequence is 16 residues long. V gave up 4 bases and J gave up 6 bases; unmatched junction bases: 8. The germline V gene has CDR1 LGHNA and CDR2 YNFKEQ. The CDR3 DNA reads as TGTGCCAGCAGCCGCGCCGACACTAGCGGGGGCAATGAGCAGTTCTTC. Its protein is CASSRADTSGGNEQFF.

This chain links TRBV20-1 with TRBJ1-2, with D uncertain. CDR1 and CDR2 from the germline V gene are DFQATT and SNEGSKA (reference sequence). V lost 0 bases and J 13 bases, leaving 12 bases between the germline ends. The CDR3 consists of 11 residues. CDR3 nucleotides: TGCAGTGCTAGAGATAACGGCCTCTGCACCTTC. This sequence encodes CSARDNGLCTF.

As to this clone: The same CDR3 also results from other DNA sequences found in this sample. The V gene is TRBV29-1, the J gene TRBJ2-1; the match to TRBD2 covers 15 bases. The CDR3 length is 16 residues. From germline, CDR1 is SQVTM and CDR2 ANQGSEA. J was trimmed by 8 bases and V by 6 bases; bases with no gene match: 11. CDR3 in amino acids: CSVGLAGGPLEDEQFF. The CDR3 DNA follows: TGCAGCGTGGGACTAGCGGGAGGTCCCCTGGAGGATGAGCAGTTCTTC.

The CDR3: CATSGSQGLAGINEQFF. CDR3 coding DNA: TGTGCCACCAGCGGATCGCAGGGACTAGCGGGGATCAATGAGCAGTTCTTC. The gene calls are TRBV15 and TRBJ2-1; 13 positions match TRBD2. This CDR3 is 17 amino acids long. With V trimmed by 5 bases and J by 6 bases, 10 bases remained unmatched. The germline V gene encodes CDR1 LNHNV and CDR2 YYDKDF (reference sequence).

The CDR3 loop reads CASSPTGGDYNEQFF. The CDR3 bases are TGTGCCAGCAGCCCGACAGGGGGTGATTACAATGAGCAGTTCTTC. V is TRBV5-6 and J is TRBJ2-1; 9 bases agree with TRBD1. V trimming: 4 bases; J trimming: 4 bases; junction bases outside the gene matches: 6. This CDR3 is 15 amino acids long. Per germline, CDR1 SGHDT and CDR2 YYEEEE.

In the case of this clone: Other nucleotide sequences from this sample produce the same CDR3. The rearrangement uses TRBV30 and TRBJ2-7; D not certain. The CDR3 is 11 amino acids. The V end was cut by 5 bases, the J end by 3 bases, with 8 bases between. Germline V CDR1 and CDR2: GTSNPN, SVGIG (reference sequence). The CDR3 loop reads CAWGLGYEQYF. CDR3 coding DNA: TGTGCCTGGGGGCTCGGCTACGAGCAGTACTTC.

The gene calls are TRBV27 and TRBJ1-6; D not resolved. V dropped 5 bases and J dropped 3 bases, with 2 bases sitting between them. CDR3 size: 12 residues. Looked up from germline, CDR1 is MNHEY and CDR2 is SMNVEV (reference sequence). CDR3 sequence: CASSVYNSPLHF. As DNA, the CDR3 is TGTGCCAGCAGTGTCTATAATTCACCCCTCCACTTT.

This clone has a handful of counts. The J gene is TRBJ1-1, the V gene TRBV7-9; no definite D call. In germline, CDR1 is SEHNR, CDR2 FQNEAQ (reference sequence). The germline V and J ends were trimmed by 11 bases and 1 base, with 8 bases remaining between them. The length of the CDR3 is 11 residues. The CDR3 reads CAGAKNTEAFF. The CDR3 region has the DNA TGTGCCGGCGCAAAGAACACTGAAGCTTTCTTT.

As concerns this clone: Other DNA sequences in the sample encode the same CDR3. Written as DNA, the CDR3 is TGTGCCTGGAGCGACGGACAGGGGGGCTACAATGAGCAGTTCTTC. Protein: CAWSDGQGGYNEQFF. The J gene is TRBJ2-1, the V gene TRBV30; 10 nucleotides line up with TRBD1. The CDR3 totals 15 residues. V trimming: 3 bases; J trimming: 3 bases; junction bases outside the gene matches: 5. From germline, CDR1 is GTSNPN and CDR2 SVGIG (reference sequence).

This clone was observed a few times. This chain uses TRBV30 with TRBJ2-3, with D possibly being TRBD2 (6 bases). The germline CDR1 and CDR2 sequences are GTSNPN and SVGIG (reference sequence). V lost 5 bases, J lost 2 bases, and 8 bases lay in between. The CDR3 extends over 12 amino acids. The CDR3 DNA sequence: TGTGCCTGGGCGGGAACCACAGATACGCAGTATTTT. Protein: CAWAGTTDTQYF.

The CDR3 sequence is CSVFRTTDSYEQYF. Here the CDR3 DNA reads TGCAGCGTTTTTCGGACAACGGACTCCTACGAGCAGTACTTC. The chain links TRBV29-1 to TRBJ2-7; the D gene is possibly TRBD1 (5 bases). Per the germline V gene, CDR1 is SQVTM and CDR2 is ANQGSEA. This CDR3 region has 14 residues. V was clipped by 5 bases and J by 0 bases, with 14 bases between them.

V gene TRBV7-7 combines with J gene TRBJ2-2, with TRBD1 identical over 8 bases. CDR1 and CDR2 from the germline V gene are SSHAT and FNYEAQ (reference sequence). The CDR3 covers 14 residues. CDR3 in amino acids: CASGQGAQGGELFF. For the CDR3, the DNA is TGTGCTAGCGGCCAGGGGGCTCAAGGCGGGGAGCTGTTTTTT.

This clone was observed a few times. The chain is built from TRBV18 and TRBJ1-2; no clear D gene. Trimming stripped 2 bases from V and 1 base from J, with 11 bases between. The CDR3 is made up of 15 amino acids. Germline CDR1 is KGHSH and CDR2 is LQKENI. The CDR3 coding sequence is TGTGCCAGCTCACCAACTGAAGGGAGTAACTATGGCTACACCTTC. Translation: CASSPTEGSNYGYTF.

V is TRBV7-3 and J is TRBJ2-2, with D uncertain. CDR3 length equals 12 residues. The V gene's germline CDR1 is SGHTA and CDR2 FQGTGA. Trimming shortened V by 5 bases and J by 7 bases, and 8 bases separated the two germline ends. The CDR3 region has the DNA TGTGCCAGCAGCCCGGACGGCGGGGAGCTGTTTTTT. Its translation is CASSPDGGELFF.

The chain has TRBV20-1 and TRBJ1-2; no clear D. Germline V gene lookup returns CDR1 DFQATT and CDR2 SNEGSKA (reference sequence). This CDR3 is built from 8 residues. CDR3: CRVRGYTF. CDR3 bases: TGCAGGGTACGAGGCTACACCTTC.

This clone was counted between two and nine times. The CDR3 loop is CASSLAADTTYEQYF. CDR3 sequence (DNA): TGCGCCAGCAGCTTGGCCGCCGACACTACCTACGAGCAGTACTTC. The rearrangement links TRBV5-1 to TRBJ2-7, with D unresolved. The CDR3 loop spans 15 amino acids. V was trimmed by 0 bases and J by 2 bases, leaving 12 bases between them. CDR1 SGHRS and CDR2 YFSETQ come from the germline V gene.

A few counts support this clone. This same CDR3 is encoded by further DNA sequences in the sample. This chain joins TRBV5-4 and TRBJ2-1; D may be TRBD1 (6 bases). With 1 base removed from V and 1 base from J, the gap between germline ends came to 9 bases. Germline V gives CDR1 SGHNT, CDR2 YYREEE (reference sequence). The CDR3 extends over 15 amino acids. The CDR3 DNA follows: TGTGCCAGCAGCTTGTCAGGACAGTCCTACAATGAGCAGTTCTTC. Its translation: CASSLSGQSYNEQFF.